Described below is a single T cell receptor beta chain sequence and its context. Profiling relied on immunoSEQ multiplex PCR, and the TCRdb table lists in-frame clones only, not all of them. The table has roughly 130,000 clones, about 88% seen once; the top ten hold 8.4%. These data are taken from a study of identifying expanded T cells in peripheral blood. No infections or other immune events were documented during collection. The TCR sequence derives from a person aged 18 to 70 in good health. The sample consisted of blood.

The CDR3 region is CASSSKFGGGYEQYF. The DNA of the CDR3 is TGTGCCAGCAGCTCTAAATTCGGCGGAGGATACGAGCAGTACTTC. The genes are TRBV7-2 and TRBJ2-7; D may be TRBD2 (5 bases). V was clipped by 4 bases and J by 4 bases, with 17 bases between them. The V gene's germline CDR1 is SGHTA and CDR2 FQGNSA. The length of the CDR3 is 15 residues. The whole variable domain, remainder taken from reference TRBV7-2 and TRBJ2-7, is GAGVSQSPSNKVTEKGKDVELRCDPISGHTALYWYRQSLGQGLEFLIYFQGNSAPDKSGLPSDRFSAERTGGSVSTLTIQRTQQEDSAVYLCASSSKFGGGYEQYFGPGTRLTVT.